Below, 4 T cell receptor beta chains from the same sample are listed, as sequenced in a study of blood T cell repertoires in COVID-19. The data were produced by immunoSEQ multiplex PCR, yet TCRdb's version contains in-frame clones alone and is incomplete. The sample shows around 49,000 clones, approximately 85% of them seen only once. The sequencing input was peripheral blood. These receptors originate from an older woman with acute or convalescent COVID-19.

The genes are TRBV5-3 and TRBJ1-4; 9 nucleotides align to TRBD1. TRBV5-3 is placed among ORFs of uncertain function. The V segment lost 4 bases and the J segment 8 bases; nucleotides outside the gene matches: 12. The length of the CDR3 is 16 residues. The CDR3 DNA reads TGTGCCAGAAGCGCTCCCCGGGACAGGGTATTAGAAAAACTGTTTTTT. This gives the protein CARSAPRDRVLEKLFF.

This chain connects TRBV19 to TRBJ2-3; 9 nucleotides line up with TRBD1. Losses at the gene ends were 5 bases for V and 6 bases for J; bases not matched to a gene: 9. This CDR3 comprises 15 residues. Germline V gives CDR1 LNHDA, CDR2 SQIVND (reference sequence). CDR3 sequence (DNA): TGTGCCAGTAGTCAAACAGGGGGCCCTATGGATACGCAGTATTTT. This encodes CASSQTGGPMDTQYF.

The V and J genes are TRBV15 and TRBJ1-4; tentatively, D is TRBD1 (5 bases). Germline CDR1 is LNHNV and CDR2 is YYDKDF (reference sequence). The germline V and J ends were trimmed by 0 bases and 4 bases, with 9 bases remaining between them. The length of the CDR3 is 15 residues. This CDR3 is CATSRDVQDNEKLFF. CDR3 bases: TGTGCCACCAGCAGAGATGTACAGGATAATGAAAAACTGTTTTTT.

The V call is TRBV4-2, the J call TRBJ1-6; D unclear. Between the trimmed V and J ends, which lost 0 bases and 0 bases, there was a span of 9 bases. Germline V CDR1 and CDR2: LGHNA, YNFKEQ. The CDR3 length is 17 residues. CDR3 sequence (DNA): TGTGCCAGCAGCCAAGAGTCTGGGAGCTCCTATAATTCACCCCTCCACTTT. As protein: CASSQESGSSYNSPLHF.